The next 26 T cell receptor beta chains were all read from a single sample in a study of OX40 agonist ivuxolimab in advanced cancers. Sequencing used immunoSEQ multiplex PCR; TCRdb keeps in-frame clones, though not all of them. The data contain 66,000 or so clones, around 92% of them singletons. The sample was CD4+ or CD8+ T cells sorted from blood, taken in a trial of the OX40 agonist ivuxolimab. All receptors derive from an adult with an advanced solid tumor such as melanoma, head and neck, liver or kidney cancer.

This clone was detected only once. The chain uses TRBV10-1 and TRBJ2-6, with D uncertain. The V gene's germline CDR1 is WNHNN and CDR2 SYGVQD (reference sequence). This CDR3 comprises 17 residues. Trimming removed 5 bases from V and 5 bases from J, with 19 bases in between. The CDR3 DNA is TGCGCCAGCAGTAATGCAATCGCACAAAGTCGGGCCAACGTCCTGACTTTC. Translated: CASSNAIAQSRANVLTF.

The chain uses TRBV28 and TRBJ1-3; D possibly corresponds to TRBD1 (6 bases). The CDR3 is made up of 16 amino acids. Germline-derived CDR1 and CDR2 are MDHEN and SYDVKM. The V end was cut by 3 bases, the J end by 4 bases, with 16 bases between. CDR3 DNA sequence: TGTGCCAGCAGTTTTTTCAGGACAGTCCGCGGAAACACCATATATTTT. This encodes CASSFFRTVRGNTIYF.

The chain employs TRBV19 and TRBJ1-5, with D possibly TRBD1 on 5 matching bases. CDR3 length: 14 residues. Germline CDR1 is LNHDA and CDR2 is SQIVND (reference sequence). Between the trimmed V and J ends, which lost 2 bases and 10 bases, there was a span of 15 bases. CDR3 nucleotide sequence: TGTGCCAGTAGTATAAGAGGCTGGGGGAAACCCCAGCATTTT. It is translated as CASSIRGWGKPQHF.

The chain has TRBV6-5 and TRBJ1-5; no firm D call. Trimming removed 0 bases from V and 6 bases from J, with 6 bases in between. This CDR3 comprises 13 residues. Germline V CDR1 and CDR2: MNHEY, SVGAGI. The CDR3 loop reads CASSYSPGQPQHF. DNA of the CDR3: TGTGCCAGCAGTTACTCCCCGGGTCAGCCCCAGCATTTT.

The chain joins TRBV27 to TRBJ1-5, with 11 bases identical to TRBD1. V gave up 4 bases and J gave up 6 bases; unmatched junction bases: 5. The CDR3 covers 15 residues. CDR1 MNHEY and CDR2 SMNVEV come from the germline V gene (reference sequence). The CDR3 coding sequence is TGTGCCAGCAGTTACGGACAGGGGGCGGGTCAGCCCCAGCATTTT. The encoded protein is CASSYGQGAGQPQHF.

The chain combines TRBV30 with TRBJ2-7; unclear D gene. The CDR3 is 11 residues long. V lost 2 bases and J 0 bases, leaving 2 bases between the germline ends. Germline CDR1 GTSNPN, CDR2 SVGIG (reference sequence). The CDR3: CAWSPSYEQYF. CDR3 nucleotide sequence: TGTGCCTGGAGTCCCTCCTACGAGCAGTACTTC.

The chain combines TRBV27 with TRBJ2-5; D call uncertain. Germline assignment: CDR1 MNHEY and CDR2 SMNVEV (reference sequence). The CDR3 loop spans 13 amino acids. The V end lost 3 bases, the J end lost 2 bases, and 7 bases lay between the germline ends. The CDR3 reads CASSFLLQETQYF. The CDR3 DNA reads TGTGCCAGCAGTTTCCTTCTTCAAGAGACCCAGTACTTC.

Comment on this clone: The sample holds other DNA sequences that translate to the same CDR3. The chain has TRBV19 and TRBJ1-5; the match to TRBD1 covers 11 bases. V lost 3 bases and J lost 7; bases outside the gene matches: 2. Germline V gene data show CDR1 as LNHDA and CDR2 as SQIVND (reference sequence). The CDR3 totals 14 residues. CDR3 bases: TGTGCCAGTAGTATCCGGGACAGGGGGCAGCCCCAGCATTTT. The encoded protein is CASSIRDRGQPQHF.

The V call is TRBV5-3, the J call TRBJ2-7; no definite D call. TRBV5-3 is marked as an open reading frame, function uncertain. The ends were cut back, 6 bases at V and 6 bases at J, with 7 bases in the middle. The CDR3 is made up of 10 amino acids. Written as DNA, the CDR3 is TGTGCCAGAACCCCTCGCGAGCAGTACGTC. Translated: CARTPREQYV.

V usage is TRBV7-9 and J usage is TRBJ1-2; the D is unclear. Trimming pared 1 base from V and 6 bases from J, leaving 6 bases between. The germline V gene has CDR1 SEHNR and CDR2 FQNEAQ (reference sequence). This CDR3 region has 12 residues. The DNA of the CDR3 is TGTGCCAGCAGCTTAGGCCGGGATGGCTACACCTTC. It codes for CASSLGRDGYTF.

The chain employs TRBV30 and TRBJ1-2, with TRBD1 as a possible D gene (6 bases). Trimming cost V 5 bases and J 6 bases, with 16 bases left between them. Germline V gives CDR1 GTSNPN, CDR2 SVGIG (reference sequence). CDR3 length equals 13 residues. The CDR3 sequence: CAWLYTGMDGYTF. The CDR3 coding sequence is TGTGCCTGGTTATACACAGGGATGGATGGCTACACCTTC. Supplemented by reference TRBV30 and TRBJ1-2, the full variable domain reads SQTIHQWPATLVQPVGSPLSLECTVEGTSNPNLYWYRQAAGRGLQLLFYSVGIGQISSEVPQNLSASRPQDRQFILSSKKLLLSDSGFYLCAWLYTGMDGYTFGSGTRLTVV.

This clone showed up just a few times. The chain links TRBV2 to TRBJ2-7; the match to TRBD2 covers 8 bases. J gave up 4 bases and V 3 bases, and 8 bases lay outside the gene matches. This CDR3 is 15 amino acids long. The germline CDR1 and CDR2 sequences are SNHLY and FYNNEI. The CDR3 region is CASSDRAGEFYEQYF. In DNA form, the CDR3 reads TGTGCCAGCAGTGATAGAGCGGGGGAATTTTACGAGCAGTACTTC. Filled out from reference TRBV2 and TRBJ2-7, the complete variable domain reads EPEVTQTPSHQVTQMGQEVILRCVPISNHLYFYWYRQILGQKVEFLVSFYNNEISEKSEIFDDQFSVERPDGSNFTLKIRSTKLEDSAMYFCASSDRAGEFYEQYFGPGTRLTVT.

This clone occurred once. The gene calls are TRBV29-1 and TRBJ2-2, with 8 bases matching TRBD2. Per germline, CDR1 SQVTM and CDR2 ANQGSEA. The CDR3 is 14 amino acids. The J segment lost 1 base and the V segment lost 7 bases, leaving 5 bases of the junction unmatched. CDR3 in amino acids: CSGRLAGNTGELFF. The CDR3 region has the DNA TGCAGCGGGCGGCTAGCGGGGAACACCGGGGAGCTGTTTTTT.

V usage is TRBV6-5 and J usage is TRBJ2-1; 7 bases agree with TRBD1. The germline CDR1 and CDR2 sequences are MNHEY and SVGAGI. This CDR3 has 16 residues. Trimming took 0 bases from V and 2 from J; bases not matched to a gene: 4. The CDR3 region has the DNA TGTGCCAGCAGTTACTCGAGACAGGGCCCCTACAATGAGCAGTTCTTC. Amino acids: CASSYSRQGPYNEQFF.

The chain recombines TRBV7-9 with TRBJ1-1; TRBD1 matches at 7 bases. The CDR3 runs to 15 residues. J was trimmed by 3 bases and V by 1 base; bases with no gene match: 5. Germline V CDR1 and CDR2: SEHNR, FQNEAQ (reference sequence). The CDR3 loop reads CASSLVAGGDTEAFF. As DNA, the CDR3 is TGTGCCAGCAGCTTAGTCGCAGGGGGAGACACTGAAGCTTTCTTT.

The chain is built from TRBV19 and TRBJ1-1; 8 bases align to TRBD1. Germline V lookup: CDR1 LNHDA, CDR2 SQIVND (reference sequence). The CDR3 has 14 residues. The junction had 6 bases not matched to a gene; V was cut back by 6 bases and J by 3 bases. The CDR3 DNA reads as TGTGCCAGTAGACAGGACAGGGCGTACACTGAAGCTTTCTTT. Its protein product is CASRQDRAYTEAFF.

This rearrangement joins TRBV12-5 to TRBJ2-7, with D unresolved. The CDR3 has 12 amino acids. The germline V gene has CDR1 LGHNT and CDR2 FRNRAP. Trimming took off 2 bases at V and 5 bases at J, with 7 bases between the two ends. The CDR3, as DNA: TGTGCTAGTGGTTTGTCCGTAGACGAGCAGTACTTC. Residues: CASGLSVDEQYF.

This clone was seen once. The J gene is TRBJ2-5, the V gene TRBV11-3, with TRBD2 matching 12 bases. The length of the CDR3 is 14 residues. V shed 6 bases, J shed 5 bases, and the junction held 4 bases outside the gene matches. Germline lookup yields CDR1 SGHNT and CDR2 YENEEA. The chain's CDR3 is CASRPTSGRETQYF. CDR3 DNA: TGTGCCAGCAGGCCTACTAGCGGGAGGGAGACCCAGTACTTC.

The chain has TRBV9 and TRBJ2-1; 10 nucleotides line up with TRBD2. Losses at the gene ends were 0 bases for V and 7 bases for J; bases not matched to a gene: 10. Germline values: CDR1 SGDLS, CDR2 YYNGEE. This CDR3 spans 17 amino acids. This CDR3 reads CASSVATGLAGENEQFF. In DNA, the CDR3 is TGTGCCAGCAGCGTAGCTACGGGGCTAGCGGGAGAAAATGAGCAGTTCTTC.

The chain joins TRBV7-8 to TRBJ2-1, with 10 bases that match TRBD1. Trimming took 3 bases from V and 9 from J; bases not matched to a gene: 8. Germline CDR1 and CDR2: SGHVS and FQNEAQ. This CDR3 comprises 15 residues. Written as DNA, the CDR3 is TGTGCCAGCAGCTTCGGGACAGGGGTATTCGGTGAGCAGTTCTTC. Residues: CASSFGTGVFGEQFF.

CDR3 nucleotide sequence: TGTGCCAGTAGTATACGGGTGGAGGGAACTCGCGGGAGGGCCAGTGGGTTCTTC. Amino acid sequence: CASSIRVEGTRGRASGFF. This chain joins TRBV19 and TRBJ2-1; 9 bases line up with TRBD2. CDR1 and CDR2 from the germline V gene are LNHDA and SQIVND (reference sequence). With V trimmed by 2 bases and J by 15 bases, 23 bases remained unmatched. The CDR3 totals 18 residues.

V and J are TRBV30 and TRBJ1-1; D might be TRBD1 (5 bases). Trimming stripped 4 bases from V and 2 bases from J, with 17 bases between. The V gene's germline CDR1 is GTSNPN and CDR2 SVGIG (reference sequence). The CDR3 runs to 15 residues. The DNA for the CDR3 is TGTGCCTGGAACCAGGACGGACACCGAAACACTGAAGCTTTCTTT. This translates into CAWNQDGHRNTEAFF.

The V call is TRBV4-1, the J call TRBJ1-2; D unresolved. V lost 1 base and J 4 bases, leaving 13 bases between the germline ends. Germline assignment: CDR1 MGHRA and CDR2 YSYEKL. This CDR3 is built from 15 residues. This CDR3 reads CASSQGQFLTYGYTF. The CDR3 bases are TGCGCCAGCAGCCAAGGGCAGTTTCTAACCTATGGCTACACCTTC.

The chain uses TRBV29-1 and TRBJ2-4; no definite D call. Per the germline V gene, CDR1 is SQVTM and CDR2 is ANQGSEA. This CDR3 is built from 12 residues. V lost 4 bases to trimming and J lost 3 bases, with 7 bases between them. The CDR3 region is CSVGVFKNIQYF. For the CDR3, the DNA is TGCAGCGTTGGGGTGTTCAAAAACATTCAGTACTTC.

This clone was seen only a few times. CDR3 sequence reads: CASSQAGTAGDEQYF. The CDR3 nucleotides are TGTGCCAGCAGCCAAGCCGGGACGGCTGGCGACGAGCAGTACTTC. The rearrangement uses TRBV14 and TRBJ2-7; D possibly uses TRBD1 or TRBD2 (5 bases each). The CDR3 is 15 residues long. Germline assignment: CDR1 SGHDN and CDR2 FVKESK. V lost 1 base and J 5 bases, leaving 15 bases between the germline ends. The full variable domain, rest sourced from reference TRBV14 and TRBJ2-7, is EAGVTQFPSHSVIEKGQTVTLRCDPISGHDNLYWYRRVMGKEIKFLLHFVKESKQDESGMPNNRFLAERTGGTYSTLKVQPAELEDSGVYFCASSQAGTAGDEQYFGPGTRLTVT.

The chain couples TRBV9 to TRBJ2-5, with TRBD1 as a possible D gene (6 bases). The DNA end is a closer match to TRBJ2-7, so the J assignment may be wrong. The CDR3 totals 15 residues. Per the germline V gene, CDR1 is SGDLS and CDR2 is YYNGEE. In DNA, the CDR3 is TGTGCCAGCAGCGTGGGAACAGGGTTCACCTACGAGCAGTACTTC. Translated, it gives CASSVGTGFTYEQYF.